A selection of T cell receptor beta chains follows, all from one sample in a study of blood T cell repertoires in COVID-19. The assay was immunoSEQ multiplex PCR, and TCRdb's table has in-frame clones only and misses some. Altogether almost 95,000 clones are present, roughly 70% being singletons, with the ten largest covering about 26%. What was sequenced was peripheral blood. All receptors come from a woman aged 60-75 years in a cohort sampled during active or convalescent COVID-19. Each CDR3 is given with its conserved first and last residue. The order of the fields is V gene, J gene, clone size, D gene, CDR3 DNA, CDR3 protein. D genes are given only for firm matches. The listing skips clone size in some rows; elsewhere it reads once, few, many or a size class.

>TRBV11-3|TRBJ2-1|-|-
TGTGCCAGCAGCTCGGGGGAAAGCCGTGTGAATGAGCAGTTCTTC
CASSSGESRVNEQFF
>TRBV15|TRBJ2-7|-|-
TGTGCCACAGGCCGGGACAACTTCTACGAGCAGTACTTC
CATGRDNFYEQYF
>TRBV19|TRBJ2-2|-|-
TGTGCCACCCGGGTAGCGGACGTAAACACCGGGGAGCTGTTTTTT
CATRVADVNTGELFF
>TRBV11-1|TRBJ2-4|-|-
TGTGCCAGCAGCTCCAGAAACATTCAGTACTTC
CASSSRNIQYF
>TRBV29-1|TRBJ1-2|-|-
TGCAGCGTTGAAAGAGGCAACTATGGCTACACCTTC
CSVERGNYGYTF
>TRBV7-2|TRBJ2-5|-|-
TGTGCCAGCAGCTTAACCCGAGACCAAGAGACCCAGTACTTC
CASSLTRDQETQYF
>TRBV27|TRBJ2-2|-|TRBD1
TGTGCCAGCAGTGCGGGACAGGGGCGTCCCACCGGGGAGCTGTTTTTT
CASSAGQGRPTGELFF
>TRBV5-1|TRBJ2-7|few|-
TGCGCCAGCAGCTTGGCCCTGGACAGACCCTACGAGCAGTACTTC
CASSLALDRPYEQYF
>TRBV4-2|TRBJ2-3|-|-
TGTGCCAGCAGTCGTGCGGTAGGGGCGTTATATACGCAGTATTTT
CASSRAVGALYTQYF
>TRBV2|TRBJ2-2|once|TRBD1
TGTGCCAGCAGAAACTTCCAGGGGGCTGCCGGGGAGCTGTTTTTT
CASRNFQGAAGELFF
>TRBV11-2|TRBJ1-4|-|-
TGTGCCAGCAGCCCGTACCCATTAAGCTCAACTAATGAAAAACTGTTTTTT
CASSPYPLSSTNEKLFF